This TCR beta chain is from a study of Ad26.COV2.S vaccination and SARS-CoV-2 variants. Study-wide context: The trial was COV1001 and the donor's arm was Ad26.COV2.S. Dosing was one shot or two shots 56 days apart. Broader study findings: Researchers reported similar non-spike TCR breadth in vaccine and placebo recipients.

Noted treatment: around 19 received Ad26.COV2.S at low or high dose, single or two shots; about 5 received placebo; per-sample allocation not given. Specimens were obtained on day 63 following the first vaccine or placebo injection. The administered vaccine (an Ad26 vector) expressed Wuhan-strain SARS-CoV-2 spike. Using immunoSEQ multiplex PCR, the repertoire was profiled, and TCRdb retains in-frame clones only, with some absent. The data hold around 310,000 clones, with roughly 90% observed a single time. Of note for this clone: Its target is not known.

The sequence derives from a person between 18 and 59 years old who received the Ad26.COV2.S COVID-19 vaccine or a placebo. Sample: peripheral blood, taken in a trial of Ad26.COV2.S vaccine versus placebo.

CDR3 bases: TGTGCCAGTAGTATAGGGTGGTCCGGGGGAGAGACCCAGTACTTC. It codes for CASSIGWSGGETQYF. The chain links TRBV19 to TRBJ2-5; weak D call: TRBD2 (6 bases). V was clipped by 1 base and J by 4 bases, with 13 bases between them. The CDR3 runs 15 residues. Germline V gene sequence: CDR1 LNHDA, CDR2 SQIVND (reference sequence). The entire variable domain, with the rest obtained from reference TRBV19 and TRBJ2-5, is as follows: DGGITQSPKYLFRKEGQNVTLSCEQNLNHDAMYWYRQDPGQGLRLIYYSQIVNDFQKGDIAEGYSVSREKKESFPLTVTSAQKNPTAFYLCASSIGWSGGETQYFGPGTRLLVL.